This record covers a single T cell receptor beta chain. This entry belongs to a study of blood T cell repertoires in COVID-19. Overall study context: The origin of the acute and convalescent COVID-19 samples was the United States, Italy and Spain. The cDNA or gDNA used as material had been derived from T cells, B-cell-depleted T cells, or PBMCs.

Per the authors' pipeline: Using reference gene primer amplification, nucleated cell counts were estimated. Sequencing was performed with immunoSEQ multiplex PCR; in TCRdb, only in-frame clones are kept and a portion is missing. V, J and clone size derive from that table, while D and trimming were established from the DNA sequence. The sample carries about 250,000 clones, around four fifths recorded once. CDR3 length: 14 amino acids. V was pared by 2 bases and J by 4 bases, with 11 bases between. Germline V gives CDR1 LNHNV, CDR2 YYDKDF (reference sequence). Sequenced sample: peripheral blood. V usage is TRBV15 and J usage is TRBJ1-1, with D tentatively TRBD1 (5 bases). The receptor was derived from a man older than 75 with acute or convalescent COVID-19. The CDR3 sequence: CATSRPQQGTEAFF. CDR3 sequence (DNA): TGTGCCACCAGCAGACCTCAGCAGGGCACTGAAGCTTTCTTT.